The rows below give T cell receptor beta chains drawn from one sample of a study of blood T cell repertoires in COVID-19. Clones were sequenced by immunoSEQ multiplex PCR, and TCRdb holds only the in-frame ones, with some missing. The sample records around 250,000 clones, roughly nine tenths being singletons. Source material: PBMCs or T cells enriched from blood (not recorded which). The receptors shown here come from a human donor in a cohort exposed to, infected with or recovered from COVID-19 (not recorded which). The donor label of this sample is uncertain. CDR3s include the opening cysteine and the closing phenylalanine or tryptophan. D genes are given only for firm matches. Rows may omit the clone size; those that give it use once, few, many or a size class.

TRBV18,-,TRBJ1-3,-,CASSPYRDGNTIYF,TGTGCCAGCTCACCCTACAGGGATGGAAACACCATATATTTT
TRBV2,-,TRBJ2-2,-,CAPRQNTGELFF,TGTGCCCCACGACAGAACACCGGGGAGCTGTTTTTT
TRBV9,TRBD1,TRBJ1-1,-,CASSSQGANTEAFF,TGTGCCAGCTCCTCACAGGGGGCCAACACTGAAGCTTTCTTT
TRBV6-5,-,TRBJ2-7,-,CASRTHYEQYF,TGTGCCAGCAGGACTCATTACGAGCAGTACTTC
TRBV30,-,TRBJ1-6,-,CAWRAGRGGSYNSPLHF,TGTGCCTGGAGGGCCGGCAGGGGTGGGTCCTATAATTCACCCCTCCACTTT
TRBV5-1,TRBD2,TRBJ2-7,-,CASSFVAGGRWEQYF,TGCGCCAGCAGCTTTGTTGCGGGAGGGAGGTGGGAGCAGTACTTC
TRBV7-9,-,TRBJ2-3,-,CASSLRGGTLGDTQYF,TGTGCCAGCAGCTTACGTGGGGGGACCTTAGGGGATACGCAGTATTTT
TRBV4-3,TRBD1,TRBJ1-6,-,CASSQDAGQGNNSPLHF,TGCGCCAGCAGCCAAGACGCTGGACAGGGGAATAATTCACCCCTCCACTTT
TRBV24-1,-,TRBJ2-3,-,CATSETGIGTDTQYF,TGTGCCACCAGTGAAACAGGGATCGGGACAGATACGCAGTATTTT
TRBV19,-,TRBJ1-2,-,CASSTRSGGNYGYTF,TGTGCCAGTAGTACCAGGTCCGGGGGTAACTATGGCTACACCTTC
TRBV12-1,-,TRBJ1-3,-,CASSFRQGYSGNTIYF,TGTGCCAGCAGCTTCCGCCAGGGTTACTCTGGAAACACCATATATTTT
TRBV4-1,TRBD1,TRBJ1-6,-,CASSQAETGANSPLHF,TGCGCCAGCAGCCAAGCAGAAACAGGGGCAAATTCACCCCTCCACTTT
TRBV7-2,TRBD2,TRBJ2-5,-,CASSLVASGGQETQYF,TGTGCCAGCAGCTTAGTGGCTAGCGGGGGCCAAGAGACCCAGTACTTC
TRBV10-3,-,TRBJ2-2,-,CAITAGAGTGELFF,TGTGCCATCACGGCGGGGGCGGGGACCGGGGAGCTGTTTTTT
TRBV3-1/TRBV3-2,-,TRBJ1-4,-,CASSQRRTNEKLFF,TGTGCCAGCAGTCAACGCAGAACTAATGAAAAACTGTTTTTT
TRBV5-1,-,TRBJ1-1,few,CASSLAKSGEDTEAFF,TGCGCCAGCAGCTTGGCCAAAAGCGGGGAGGACACTGAAGCTTTCTTT
TRBV5-1,-,TRBJ1-1,once,CASGGMGSNGAEAFF,TGCGCCAGCGGTGGGATGGGCTCAAACGGGGCTGAAGCTTTCTTT
TRBV5-6,TRBD1,TRBJ2-7,-,CASSFVGQGLYEQYF,TGTGCCAGCAGCTTTGTAGGACAGGGCCTCTACGAGCAGTACTTC
TRBV6-2/TRBV6-3,-,TRBJ2-7,few,CASSSTTGIYEQYF,TGTGCCAGCAGTTCCACCACAGGGATCTACGAGCAGTACTTC
TRBV7-9,TRBD2,TRBJ2-1,-,CASIRGGETYNEQFF,TGTGCCAGCATCCGGGGAGGGGAAACCTACAATGAGCAGTTCTTC
TRBV28,-,TRBJ1-5,-,CASSRPSGDQPQHF,TGTGCCAGCAGTCGCCCGTCAGGGGATCAGCCCCAGCATTTT
TRBV6-5,-,TRBJ2-2,-,CASQYTGIAGELFF,TGTGCCAGCCAGTACACAGGGATTGCCGGGGAGCTGTTTTTT
TRBV7-9,-,TRBJ2-7,-,CASSLGTTGNEQYF,TGTGCCAGCAGCTTAGGAACCACAGGGAACGAGCAGTACTTC
TRBV27,-,TRBJ1-5,-,CASSLSSGIRQPQHF,TGTGCCAGCAGTTTGAGTTCGGGGATTAGGCAGCCCCAGCATTTT
TRBV4-1,-,TRBJ1-6,-,CASSQDNRDVSPLHF,TGCGCCAGCAGCCAAGATAACAGGGATGTCTCACCCCTCCACTTT
TRBV6-1,-,TRBJ2-2,once,CASSERQNTGELFF,TGTGCCAGCAGTGAGAGGCAGAACACCGGGGAGCTGTTTTTT
TRBV9,-,TRBJ2-1,-,CASSVFRGANNEQFF,TGTGCCAGCAGCGTATTCCGGGGGGCTAACAATGAGCAGTTCTTC
TRBV15,-,TRBJ2-7,-,CATSHRAGASYEQYF,TGTGCCACCAGCCACCGCGCGGGGGCCTCCTACGAGCAGTACTTC
TRBV11-3,TRBD2,TRBJ2-2,-,CASSLGGGANGELFF,TGTGCCAGCAGCTTAGGCGGGGGGGCGAACGGGGAGCTGTTTTTT
TRBV5-5,-,TRBJ1-1,-,CASRRDTEAFF,TGTGCCAGCAGGAGGGACACTGAAGCTTTCTTT